The clone carrying this T cell receptor beta chain has a count of ten or more. The antigen remains undetermined. An equimolar mix of two oligonucleotides served as the beta constant-region primer for TRBC1 and TRBC2. Four rounds of PCR amplified the ligated cDNA using nested alpha and beta constant-region primers plus SP2. Ligation attached a single-stranded oligonucleotide with a 12-nucleotide UMI and the SP2 primer to the cDNA 3' end. Using its own MiXCR run on the UMI-ligation and nested PCR reads, TCRdb lists one record per CDR3 protein. The sample shows about 120,000 distinct CDR3 sequences, roughly 36% of them seen only once. The sample comes from a study of naive and memory T cell subsets. Study-wide points: RNA-based TCR counts may shift with T cell activation and differentiation. In CD4 and CD8 cells, diversity dropped from naive through EMRA.

Deletions cut 5 bases from V and 9 bases from J, with 11 bases between. The CDR3 has 11 amino acids. CDR1 is DFQATT and CDR2 is SNEGSKA in the germline V gene (reference sequence). The source material was central memory CD4+ T cells from blood. The genes are TRBV20-1 and TRBJ2-1; maybe TRBD2 (5 bases). The sequence was collected from a human donor in good health. CDR3 sequence reads: CSARRVGEQFF. In DNA, the CDR3 is TGCAGTGCTCGGCGGGTGGGTGAGCAGTTCTTC.